This section outlines one T cell receptor beta chain sequence together with its context. This clonotype came up a few times. Its antigen is still unknown. The input lacks base qualities; no much larger clone sits a single base away. The source of the sample is a study of regulatory T cells in long-lasting Graves disease listed by TCRdb under 2021. As for the study more broadly: Persistent Graves' disease meant more than 5 years of antithyroid drug treatment with TSH receptor autoantibodies that stayed positive. Patients with persistent Graves' disease were compared with patients with newly diagnosed Graves' disease using TCR sequencing and RNA sequencing of peripheral blood. The study was conducted in China and was registered as a clinical trial. A total of some 35 samples underwent TCR sequencing, from roughly 13 patients with persistent Graves' disease and some 20 patients with newly diagnosed Graves' disease. Persistent Graves' disease patients in the clinical cohort had taken antithyroid drugs for around 10 years on average. Results and caveats for the whole study, not just this receptor: As a limitation, the authors acknowledged that the small sample size may reduce accuracy. Because the primary lesion, thyroid tissue, could not be accessed, the study looked at peripheral blood alone. Only the TCR beta chain was sequenced and analyzed. A larger number of public clonotypes was shared among persistent patients (2,741) than among newly diagnosed patients (around 970). Persistent Graves' disease patients showed lower TCR Shannon entropy and fewer highly expanded clones than newly diagnosed patients, suggesting clonal expansion. Preferential use of TRBV28, TRBJ1-2 and TRBJ2-5 was observed in persistent disease, whereas TRBV20-1 and TRBJ2-1 were favored in newly diagnosed disease.

The library was generated by multiplex PCR. Sequencing instrument: Illumina HiSeq 4000. CDR3 regions were amplified by Arm-PCR with iRepertoire HTBI primers to construct TCR beta libraries. Gel purification was performed on PCR products prior to sequencing. In the original analysis: A total of 62 TRBV and some 15 TRBJ segments were identified across samples and were used for gene usage analysis of CDR3 amino acid clonotypes. COPE and FqMerger were used to merge filtered high-quality paired reads into contigs. BLAST was used to align contigs to IMGT TRBV, TRBD and TRBJ reference genes, and CDR3 was defined according to IMGT. Any clonotype with a frequency above 0.1% was classified as a highly expanded clone. Shannon entropy served as the measure of repertoire diversity, while the Gini coefficient captured V-J evenness. Clonotypes shared by more than one individual were considered public. In-frame beta chains were kept once TCRdb had trimmed the public reads at Q25 with fastp and called clones with MiXCR. Every CDR3 protein is listed once, alongside the most common genes and DNA of its rows. It is TCRdb's table, rather than the study itself, that gives the V and J calls and clone size. This sample has roughly 500,000 distinct CDR3 sequences in its table, and less than 25% of those were observed once. 6.5% to 8% of the sample is in the top ten clones.

Germline trimming amounts to 4 bases on V and 6 bases on J, with 11 as the count of junction bases outside the gene matches. The germline V gene (reference sequence) supplies CDR1 WNHNN and CDR2 SYGVQD. Inclusive of the bounding cysteine and phenylalanine, the CDR3 is 15 residues long. Only the CDR3 part of the read is kept: 45 bases, read in frame from the first base. In light of the paper, this sample's time point label describes: persistent/refractory GD, antithyroid drugs over 5 years with positive TRAb. For both TCR sequencing and RNA sequencing, RNA was extracted from PBMCs in TRIzol. The diagnosis of Graves' disease was made according to American Thyroid Association guidelines. The patients came from an endocrinology department in Xi'an, China. Each patient gave approximately 9 milliliters of peripheral blood, collected in an EDTA anticoagulant tube. Ficoll Paque Plus density gradient separation was used to isolate PBMCs, and no further T cell sorting was performed. RNA quality was checked with an Agilent 2100 Bioanalyzer and agarose gel, and concentration with a NanoDrop 2000.

The V and J segments used are TRBV10-1 and TRBJ2-7, and 8 junction bases match TRBD2. This sequence was found in a female donor with Graves disease. The sequenced sample was peripheral blood mononuclear cells (PBMCs), obtained when the disease was refractory, from a patient treated with antithyroid drugs. DNA sequence: TGCGCCAGCAGTGGCCCTTCAGCGGGAGAAGGCGAGCAGTACTTC. This yields the protein CASSGPSAGEGEQYF.